The T cell receptor (beta chain) under discussion was sequenced for a study of blood T cell repertoires in COVID-19. Overall study: PBMCs, B-cell-depleted T cells, or T cells were the source of the cDNA or gDNA that made up the material.

Per the original data handling: How many nucleated cells were present was estimated from reference gene primer amplification. Sequenced by immunoSEQ multiplex PCR; TCRdb stores in-frame clones only, minus some. V, J and clone size derive from that table, while D and trimming were established from the DNA sequence. The sample shows about 280,000 clones, about four fifths of them seen only once. Assignment of participants to cohorts was predicated upon participant-reported clinical history. Within 2 weeks of study entry, exposed participants had contacted a PCR-confirmed or clinician-diagnosed COVID-19 case. The CDR3 covers 14 residues. The germline V gene has CDR1 SNHLY and CDR2 FYNNEI. Deletions cut 5 bases from V and 4 bases from J, with 15 bases between.

The sequence was obtained from a man between 35 and 55 years old who had been exposed to COVID-19. Sample: PBMCs or T cells enriched from blood (not recorded which). The chain carries TRBV2 and TRBJ2-7, with D maybe TRBD2 (6 bases). The CDR3 region has the DNA TGTGCCAGCAGTAGGGACTCCCAGGTTTACGAGCAGTACTTC. This encodes CASSRDSQVYEQYF. The whole variable domain, filled in from reference TRBV2 and TRBJ2-7, reads EPEVTQTPSHQVTQMGQEVILRCVPISNHLYFYWYRQILGQKVEFLVSFYNNEISEKSEIFDDQFSVERPDGSNFTLKIRSTKLEDSAMYFCASSRDSQVYEQYFGPGTRLTVT.